This T cell receptor (beta chain) comes out of a study of early T cells in non-severe SARS-CoV-2 infection. V was trimmed by 0 bases and J by 6 bases, leaving 9 bases between them. The CDR3 loop spans 13 amino acids. Germline V gene sequence: CDR1 DFQATT, CDR2 SNEGSKA (reference sequence). This clonotype was counted many times. The antigen remains unidentified. Findings and limits, study-wide: Matches to VDJdb favored anti-spike CD8 responses and missed private and CD4 specificities.

Unique molecular identifiers (one per individual cDNA molecule) were attached. A single record per CDR3 protein comes from TCRdb applying MiXCR to the 5' RACE reads. The profile shows about 31,000 distinct CDR3 sequences, approximately 6.9% of them singletons. The V call is TRBV20-1, the J call TRBJ2-4; D not certain. Sequenced material: whole blood, taken at baseline. The origin of this receptor is an adult who was a healthcare worker with PCR-confirmed SARS-CoV-2 infection or an uninfected control (not recorded which). CDR3 bases: TGCAGTGCTAGAGATCCAGGAACAAACATTCAGTACTTC. Translating it yields CSARDPGTNIQYF.